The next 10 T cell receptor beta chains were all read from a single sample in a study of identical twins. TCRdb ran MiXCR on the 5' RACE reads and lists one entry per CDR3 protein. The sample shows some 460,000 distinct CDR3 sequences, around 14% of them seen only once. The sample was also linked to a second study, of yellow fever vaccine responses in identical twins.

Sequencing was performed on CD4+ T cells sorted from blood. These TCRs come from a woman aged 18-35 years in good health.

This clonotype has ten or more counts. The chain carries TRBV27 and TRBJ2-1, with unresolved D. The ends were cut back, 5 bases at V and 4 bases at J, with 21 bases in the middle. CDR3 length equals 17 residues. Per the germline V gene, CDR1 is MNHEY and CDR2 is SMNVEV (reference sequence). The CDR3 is CASSPLTLELLYNEQFF. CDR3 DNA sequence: TGTGCCAGCAGTCCTCTAACCCTCGAACTACTATACAATGAGCAGTTCTTC.

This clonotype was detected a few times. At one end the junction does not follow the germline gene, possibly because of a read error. CDR3 residues: CASSHGPTRVF. For the CDR3, the DNA is TGTGCCAGCAGCCACGGGCCGACACGGGTCTTT. The chain uses TRBV3-1 and TRBJ1-1, with no clear D. The CDR3 spans 11 residues. Germline lookup yields CDR1 LGHDT and CDR2 YNNKEL (reference sequence).

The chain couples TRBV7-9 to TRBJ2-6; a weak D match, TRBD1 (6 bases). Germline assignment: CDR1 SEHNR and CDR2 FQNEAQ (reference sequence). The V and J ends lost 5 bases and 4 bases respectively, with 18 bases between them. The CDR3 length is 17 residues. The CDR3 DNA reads TGTGCCAGCAGCCCTCCCGGGACAAGTCGGGGGGCCAACGTCCTGACTTTC. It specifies CASSPPGTSRGANVLTF. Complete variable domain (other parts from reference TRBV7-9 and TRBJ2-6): DTGVSQNPRHKITKRGQNVTFRCDPISEHNRLYWYRQTLGQGPEFLTYFQNEAQLEKSRLLSDRFSAERPKGSFSTLEIQRTEQGDSAMYLCASSPPGTSRGANVLTFGAGSRLTVL.

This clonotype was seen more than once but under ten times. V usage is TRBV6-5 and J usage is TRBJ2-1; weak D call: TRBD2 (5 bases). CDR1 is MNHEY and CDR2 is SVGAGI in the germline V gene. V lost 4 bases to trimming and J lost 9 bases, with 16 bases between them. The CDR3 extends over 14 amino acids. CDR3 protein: CASSSGGFISEQFF. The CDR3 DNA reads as TGTGCCAGCAGTTCAGGAGGATTTATATCTGAGCAGTTCTTC.

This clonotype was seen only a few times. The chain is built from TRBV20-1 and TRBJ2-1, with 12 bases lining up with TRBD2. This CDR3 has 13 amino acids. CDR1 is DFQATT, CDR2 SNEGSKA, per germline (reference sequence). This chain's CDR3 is CSVPSGGANEQFF. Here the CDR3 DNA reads TGCAGCGTACCTAGCGGGGGGGCCAATGAGCAGTTCTTC.

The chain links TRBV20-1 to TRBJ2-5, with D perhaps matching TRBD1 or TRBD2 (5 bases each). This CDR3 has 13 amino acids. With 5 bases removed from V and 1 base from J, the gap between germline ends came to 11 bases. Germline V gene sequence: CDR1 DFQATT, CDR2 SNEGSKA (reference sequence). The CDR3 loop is CSAYGTVQETQYF. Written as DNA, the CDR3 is TGCAGTGCTTACGGGACGGTCCAAGAGACCCAGTACTTC.

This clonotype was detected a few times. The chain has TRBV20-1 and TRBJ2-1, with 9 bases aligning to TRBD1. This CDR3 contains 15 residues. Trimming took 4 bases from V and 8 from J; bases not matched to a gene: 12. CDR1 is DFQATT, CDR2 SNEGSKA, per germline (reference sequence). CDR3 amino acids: CSAINRDRASDEQFF. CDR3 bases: TGCAGTGCTATAAACCGGGACAGGGCTAGCGATGAGCAGTTCTTC.

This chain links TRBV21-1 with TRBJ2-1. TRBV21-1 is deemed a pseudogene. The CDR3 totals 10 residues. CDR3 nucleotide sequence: TGTGCCGCCGAGGTCCATGAGCAGTTCTTC. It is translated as CAAEVHEQFF.

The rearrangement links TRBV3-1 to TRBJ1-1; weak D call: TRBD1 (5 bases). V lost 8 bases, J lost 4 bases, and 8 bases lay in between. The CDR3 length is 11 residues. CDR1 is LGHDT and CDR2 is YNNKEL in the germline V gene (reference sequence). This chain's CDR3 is CASAQGTEAFF. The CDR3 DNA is TGTGCCAGCGCCCAGGGCACTGAAGCTTTCTTT.

CDR3 nucleotides: TGCAGTGCAGGGAGAGGGGCCAACTCCTATAATTCACCCCTCCACTTT. Amino acid sequence: CSAGRGANSYNSPLHF. V is TRBV20-1 and J is TRBJ1-6; possibly TRBD1 for D (5 bases). The CDR3 has 16 amino acids. V was clipped by 6 bases and J by 0 bases, with 15 bases between them. CDR1 and CDR2 from the germline V gene are DFQATT and SNEGSKA (reference sequence).